A selection of T cell receptor beta chains follows, all from one sample in a study of blood T cell repertoires in COVID-19. TCRdb's table, derived via immunoSEQ multiplex PCR, lists solely in-frame clones and lacks some. The top ten hold approximately 12% of the sample, which has around 320,000 clones, 89% seen once. Sequencing used peripheral blood. The receptors were gathered from a woman in her twenties or thirties with COVID-19, enrolled during active disease. CDR3s include the opening cysteine and the closing phenylalanine or tryptophan. D genes are given only for firm matches. Expanded clones get a size class; other rows say once, few or many, or leave the size out.

j_call	d_call	cdr3_length	clone_size	v_call	cdr3_nt	cdr3_aa
TRBJ2-2	TRBD2	15	-	TRBV2	TGTGCCAGCAGTGAGGCGGGGGGGCCCACCGGGGAGCTGTTTTTT	CASSEAGGPTGELFF
TRBJ2-7	-	12	few	TRBV10-1	TGCGCCAGCAGTACATACTCCTACGAGCAGTACTTC	CASSTYSYEQYF
TRBJ1-1	-	13	-	TRBV3-1/TRBV3-2	TGTGCCAGCAGCCAAGATCAGAACACTGAAGCTTTCTTT	CASSQDQNTEAFF
TRBJ2-7	TRBD2	17	-	TRBV4-2	TGTGCCAGCAGCCAAAAAAGAGCTAGCGGGGGGACCTACGAGCAGTACTTC	CASSQKRASGGTYEQYF
TRBJ1-6	TRBD1	15	-	TRBV18	TGTGCCAGCTCGCCTGGACAGGGGAATAATTCACCCCTCCACTTT	CASSPGQGNNSPLHF
TRBJ2-3	TRBD2	13	-	TRBV4-1	TGCGCCAGCAGCGAGCTAGCGGGGGGGCCCCAGTATTTT	CASSELAGGPQYF
TRBJ1-5	-	12	once	TRBV29-1	TGCAGCGCAGGGGTTAGCAATCAGCCCCAGCATTTT	CSAGVSNQPQHF
TRBJ2-5	TRBD2	16	-	TRBV27	TGTGCCAGCAGTGATCAAAGCGGGGGGGCCCAGGAGACCCAGTACTTC	CASSDQSGGAQETQYF
TRBJ2-3	TRBD1	14	once	TRBV11-2	TGTGCCAGCAGCTCGACAGGGAACACAGATACGCAGTATTTT	CASSSTGNTDTQYF
TRBJ2-3	TRBD2	16	-	TRBV2	TGTGCCAGCCCCCCTGGGGAGGGCGCTAGCACAGATACGCAGTATTTT	CASPPGEGASTDTQYF
TRBJ2-2	-	16	-	TRBV28	TGTGCCAGCAGTCCCCCGACAGAGGTTCCGAGCGGGGAGCTGTTTTTT	CASSPPTEVPSGELFF
TRBJ1-2	-	16	-	TRBV4-1	TGCGCCAGCAGCCAAGATCCGCGGACACCGAACTATGGCTACACCTTC	CASSQDPRTPNYGYTF
TRBJ1-2	-	14	-	TRBV4-1	TGCGCCAGCAGCCAAGAAGGACAGACCCATGGCTACACCTTC	CASSQEGQTHGYTF
TRBJ2-2	-	14	-	TRBV9	TGTGCCAGCAGCGTAGGAGACAGGCCCGGGGAGCTGTTTTTT	CASSVGDRPGELFF
TRBJ1-1	TRBD1	13	-	TRBV12-5	TGTGCTAGTGCCGGACAGGGGTACACTGAAGCTTTCTTT	CASAGQGYTEAFF
TRBJ2-1	TRBD2	17	-	TRBV3-1/TRBV3-2	TGTGCCAGCAGCCAAGATTTGCGGGGGGGCTCCTACAATGAGCAGTTCTTC	CASSQDLRGGSYNEQFF
TRBJ2-1	TRBD2	16	-	TRBV4-1	TGCGCCAGCAGCCAAGAGACCAGCGGGGCCGCGAATGAGCAGTTCTTC	CASSQETSGAANEQFF
TRBJ2-5	TRBD1	18	-	TRBV2	TGTGCCAGCAGTGAGTTTAGGGACAGGCGTTGGTACCAAGAGACCCAGTACTTC	CASSEFRDRRWYQETQYF
TRBJ1-2	TRBD1	15	-	TRBV18	TGTGCCAGCTCACCGAGGACAGGGATGGACTATGGCTACACCTTC	CASSPRTGMDYGYTF
TRBJ1-5	-	14	-	TRBV7-9	TGTGCCAGCAGCCCGGACAGTAGCAATCAGCCCCAGCATTTT	CASSPDSSNQPQHF
TRBJ1-3	-	15	-	TRBV11-1	TGTGCCAGCAGCTACCTCCCAGGGCCTGGAAACACCATATATTTT	CASSYLPGPGNTIYF
TRBJ1-2	-	14	-	TRBV5-5	TGTGCCAGCAGCCCCGCGGCCAGTAACTATGGCTACACCTTC	CASSPAASNYGYTF
TRBJ2-2	-	13	-	TRBV25-1	TGTGCCAGCATGGGAGCGAACACCGGGGAGCTGTTTTTT	CASMGANTGELFF
TRBJ1-2	-	13	-	TRBV5-4	TGTGCCAGCAGCTCCGGCGCGGTAGATGGCTACACCTTC	CASSSGAVDGYTF
TRBJ2-7	TRBD1	15	-	TRBV9	TGTGCCAGCAGCGTTGGGCAGGGGGCCCCTTACGAGCAGTACTTC	CASSVGQGAPYEQYF
TRBJ1-4	-	13	once	TRBV6-6	TGTGCCAGCAGTTATTCTGTTTATGAAAAACTGTTTTTT	CASSYSVYEKLFF
TRBJ1-1	-	14	once	TRBV11-2	TGTGCCAGCAGCTTAGCCGGGGGAGGAACTGAAGCTTTCTTT	CASSLAGGGTEAFF
TRBJ2-2	TRBD2	18	-	TRBV11-2	TGTGCCAGCAGTTCACTAGCGGGGGACTACGCGAACACCGGGGAGCTGTTTTTT	CASSSLAGDYANTGELFF
TRBJ2-1	TRBD1	15	-	TRBV19	TGTGCCAGTAGCCCACAGGGGCTGACCTACAATGAGCAGTTCTTC	CASSPQGLTYNEQFF
TRBJ1-5	TRBD1	14	-	TRBV28	TGTGCCAGCAGTGCCGGGACAGGGACTCAGCCCCAGCATTTT	CASSAGTGTQPQHF
TRBJ2-3	TRBD2	15	-	TRBV7-8	TGTGCCAGCAGCTTTCTAGCGGGAATGGCAGATACGCAGTATTTT	CASSFLAGMADTQYF
TRBJ1-2	-	12	-	TRBV6-5	TGTGCCAGCAGTTCCAAGACAGTTGGCTACACCTTC	CASSSKTVGYTF
TRBJ2-2	TRBD2	17	-	TRBV27	TGTGCCAGCAGTTACAATGGACTAGCGGGGGACACCGGGGAGCTGTTTTTT	CASSYNGLAGDTGELFF
TRBJ2-6	TRBD2	18	-	TRBV9	TGTGCCAGCAGCAAAGTAGCGGGGGGCGTCTCTGGGGCCAACGTCCTGACTTTC	CASSKVAGGVSGANVLTF
TRBJ2-7	TRBD2	15	-	TRBV7-6	TGTGCCAGCAGCACACTAGCGGGGGGTCCCTACGAGCAGTACTTC	CASSTLAGGPYEQYF
TRBJ1-2	-	15	-	TRBV5-5	TGTGCCAGCAGCTTGGCCTGGGGCTCTCGGTATGGCTACACCTTC	CASSLAWGSRYGYTF
TRBJ1-3	-	14	-	TRBV7-9	TGTGCCAGCAGCCAAGGTTTGGAGGGAAACACCATATATTTT	CASSQGLEGNTIYF
TRBJ1-1	-	15	-	TRBV19	TGTGCCAGTAGTATTAACTTTGGGAGGACAACTGAAGCTTTCTTT	CASSINFGRTTEAFF